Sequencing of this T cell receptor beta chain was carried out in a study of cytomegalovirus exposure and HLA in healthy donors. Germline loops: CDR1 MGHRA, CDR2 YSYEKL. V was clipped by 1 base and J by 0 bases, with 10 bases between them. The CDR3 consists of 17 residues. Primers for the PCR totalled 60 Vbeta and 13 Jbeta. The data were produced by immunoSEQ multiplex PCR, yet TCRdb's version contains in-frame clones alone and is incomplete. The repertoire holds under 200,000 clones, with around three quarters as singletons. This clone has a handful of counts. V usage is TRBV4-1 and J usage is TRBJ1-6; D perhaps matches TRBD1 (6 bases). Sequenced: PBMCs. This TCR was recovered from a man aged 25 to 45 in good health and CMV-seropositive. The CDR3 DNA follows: TGCGCCAGCAGCCAAGGACAGGCGAGCTCCTATAATTCACCCCTCCACTTT. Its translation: CASSQGQASSYNSPLHF.